This entry lists 12 T cell receptor beta chains sequenced from one sample in a study of identical twins. TCRdb independently ran MiXCR on the 5' RACE reads; one entry per CDR3 protein. The sample lists 500,000 to 700,000 distinct CDR3 sequences; under 8.5% were seen once. The same data also contributed to another study, on yellow fever vaccine responses in identical twins.

Sequenced sample: PBMCs. These receptors originate from a woman aged 18-30 years in good health.

Only a few counts were recorded for this clonotype. This chain connects TRBV20-1 to TRBJ2-5, with 12 nucleotides matching TRBD1. Germline assignment: CDR1 DFQATT and CDR2 SNEGSKA (reference sequence). The CDR3 sequence is 15 residues long. The ends lost 4 bases at V and 6 bases at J; junction bases unmatched: 9. Here the CDR3 reads CSATTGTGGTKTQYF. Written as DNA, the CDR3 is TGCAGTGCTACCACCGGGACAGGGGGCACGAAGACCCAGTACTTC.

The chain carries TRBV5-1 and TRBJ1-1; D ambiguous. This CDR3 has 15 amino acids. Germline loops: CDR1 SGHRS, CDR2 YFSETQ. Trimming removed 0 bases at V and 3 bases at J, with 12 bases between. CDR3 coding DNA: TGCGCCAGCAGCTTGGCCGGGTGGTCTTACACTGAAGCTTTCTTT. Residues: CASSLAGWSYTEAFF.

In this sample, this clonotype turned up many times. The CDR3 region has the DNA TGCGCCACCAAAGAATCTAGCGGGAGTGTGTATGAGCAGTTCTTC. It encodes CATKESSGSVYEQFF. This chain uses TRBV5-1 with TRBJ2-1; 10 bases agree with TRBD2. The CDR3 is 15 amino acids. With V trimmed by 9 bases and J by 8 bases, 14 bases remained unmatched. Germline V lookup: CDR1 SGHRS, CDR2 YFSETQ.

This clonotype was detected only a few times. The J gene is TRBJ1-2, the V gene TRBV18; no reliable D call. Germline CDR1 KGHSH, CDR2 LQKENI. The ends were cut back, 0 bases at V and 8 bases at J, with 13 bases in the middle. The CDR3 spans 14 residues. CDR3 protein: CASSPPADGEGYTF. DNA of the CDR3: TGTGCCAGCTCACCACCGGCGGATGGAGAGGGCTACACCTTC. Full variable domain (outside the CDR3, taken from reference TRBV18 and TRBJ1-2): NAGVMQNPRHLVRRRGQEARLRCSPMKGHSHVYWYRQLPEEGLKFMVYLQKENIIDESGMPKERFSAEFPKEGPSILRIQQVVRGDSAAYFCASSPPADGEGYTFGSGTRLTVV.

The CDR3 reads CASSLWGILGNEQFF. CDR3 bases: TGTGCCAGCAGTTTATGGGGAATATTGGGCAATGAGCAGTTCTTC. The chain combines TRBV28 with TRBJ2-1; D unclear. Germline lookup yields CDR1 MDHEN and CDR2 SYDVKM. V dropped 0 bases and J dropped 6 bases, with 12 bases sitting between them. This CDR3 spans 15 amino acids. Looking up the rest from reference TRBV28 and TRBJ2-1 gives the full variable domain: DVKVTQSSRYLVKRTGEKVFLECVQDMDHENMFWYRQDPGLGLRLIYFSYDVKMKEKGDIPEGYSVSREKKERFSLILESASTNQTSMYLCASSLWGILGNEQFFGPGTRLTVL.

This clonotype was seen at least ten times. An end of the junction differs from the germline gene, which may be a read error. The rearrangement uses TRBV28 and TRBJ2-7, with a possible D match to TRBD2 (6 bases). CDR1 is MDHEN, CDR2 SYDVKM, per germline. The CDR3 length is 11 residues. The CDR3 nucleotides read TGTGCCAGCAGTTCTGGGCGCCCTAGCGACTTC. It codes for CASSSGRPSDF.

This chain connects TRBV10-3 to TRBJ2-1, with TRBD2 matching 12 bases. This CDR3 has 19 amino acids. V shed 3 bases and J 0 bases; nucleotides not matched to a gene: 9. CDR1 ENHRY and CDR2 SYGVKD come from the germline V gene. The CDR3 DNA sequence: TGTGCCATCAGTGAACCCCGGACTAGCGGGGCGAGCTCCTACAATGAGCAGTTCTTC. The encoded protein is CAISEPRTSGASSYNEQFF.

This clonotype has more than one count but fewer than ten. The rearrangement uses TRBV6-1 and TRBJ2-7; 11 bases align to TRBD1. The V and J ends lost 6 bases and 2 bases, in that order; junction bases with no gene match: 6. Germline V gene sequence: CDR1 MNHNS, CDR2 SASEGT. The CDR3 has 15 residues. CDR3 residues: CASRVVDRGPYEQYF. CDR3 nucleotide sequence: TGTGCCAGCAGAGTAGTGGACAGGGGGCCCTACGAGCAGTACTTC.

This clonotype was counted between two and nine times. This chain joins TRBV6-1 and TRBJ1-5; D is uncertain. Trimming pared 4 bases from V and 1 base from J, leaving 8 bases between. Per germline, CDR1 MNHNS and CDR2 SASEGT. CDR3 size: 14 residues. CDR3 region: CASSVLQSNQPQHF. The CDR3 DNA sequence: TGTGCCAGCAGTGTTCTACAGAGCAATCAGCCCCAGCATTTT.

The chain employs TRBV20-1 and TRBJ1-2, with TRBD1 matching 7 bases. Germline loops: CDR1 DFQATT, CDR2 SNEGSKA (reference sequence). The CDR3 is made up of 12 amino acids. V shed 5 bases and J 4 bases; nucleotides not matched to a gene: 4. The CDR3 coding sequence is TGCAGTGCTGCGGGACAGACCTATGGCTACACCTTC. This codes for CSAAGQTYGYTF.

This clonotype has more than one count but fewer than ten. The chain is built from TRBV5-1 and TRBJ2-2; tentatively, D is TRBD2 (7 bases). Germline values: CDR1 SGHRS, CDR2 YFSETQ. The V end was cut by 3 bases, the J end by 5 bases, with 17 bases between. CDR3 size: 16 residues. CDR3 sequence reads: CASSWVAGADTGELFF. CDR3 coding DNA: TGCGCCAGCAGCTGGGTCGCGGGGGCTGATACCGGGGAGCTGTTTTTT.

The chain combines TRBV25-1 with TRBJ2-6, with D possibly matching TRBD1 (5 bases). Germline V gene data show CDR1 as MGHDK and CDR2 as SYGVNS. V lost 8 bases, J lost 0 bases, and 20 bases lay in between. The CDR3 loop spans 18 amino acids. CDR3 bases: TGTGCCAGCCGCGCCCAGGGATACGTAGACTCTGGGGCCAACGTCCTGACTTTC. Its translation is CASRAQGYVDSGANVLTF. The full variable domain, in which reference TRBV25-1 and TRBJ2-6 provide the parts outside the CDR3, is EADIYQTPRYLVIGTGKKITLECSQTMGHDKMYWYQQDPGMELHLIHYSYGVNSTEKGDLSSESTVSRIRTEHFPLTLESARPSHTSQYLCASRAQGYVDSGANVLTFGAGSRLTVL.